The 7 T cell receptor beta chains reported below all come from one sample, sequenced in a study of blood T cell repertoires in COVID-19 (dated by TCRdb to 2020 to 2021). The method behind the library was the immunoSEQ multiplex PCR assay. TCRdb mirrors the immuneACCESS table, restricted to in-frame sequences. Some clones are absent from its copies; in checked studies, under half trace to an unresolved V gene, and the reason for the others is unknown. The sample table shows roughly 52,000 clones, and around 90% are seen once. The ten largest clones capture over 15% of the sample. Sequencing was carried out using peripheral blood. Receptors originate from a human donor in a cohort sampled during active COVID-19.

The V and J genes are TRBV10-3 and TRBJ1-6, with D tentatively TRBD1 (5 bases). The CDR3 is 14 amino acids. V shed 5 bases and J shed 8 bases, with 13 bases lying between them. Germline values: CDR1 ENHRY, CDR2 SYGVKD. CDR3 nucleotides: TGTGCCATCAGTTTGCAGGGCTCCGATTCACCCCTCCACTTT. This codes for CAISLQGSDSPLHF.

The rearrangement links TRBV4-1 to TRBJ2-3; 8 nucleotides match TRBD1. The CDR3 totals 17 residues. The junction had 12 bases not matched to a gene; V was cut back by 3 bases and J by 4 bases. Looked up from germline, CDR1 is MGHRA and CDR2 is YSYEKL. The CDR3 reads CASSHLRQGPAADTQYF. The CDR3 DNA follows: TGCGCCAGCAGCCACCTTCGACAGGGGCCGGCGGCAGATACGCAGTATTTT.

V gene TRBV2 combines with J gene TRBJ2-2, with 7 bases lining up with TRBD1. CDR1 is SNHLY, CDR2 FYNNEI, per germline. The CDR3 is 15 residues long. With V trimmed by 4 bases and J by 0 bases, 2 bases remained unmatched. CDR3 residues: CASSGQGTNTGELFF. CDR3 in DNA: TGTGCCAGCAGTGGACAGGGTACGAACACCGGGGAGCTGTTTTTT. Full variable domain (outside the CDR3, taken from reference TRBV2 and TRBJ2-2): EPEVTQTPSHQVTQMGQEVILRCVPISNHLYFYWYRQILGQKVEFLVSFYNNEISEKSEIFDDQFSVERPDGSNFTLKIRSTKLEDSAMYFCASSGQGTNTGELFFGEGSRLTVL.

The genes are TRBV3-1 (or the pseudogene TRBV3-2) and TRBJ2-1; 10 bases agree with TRBD2. This CDR3 contains 14 residues. Germline V gene sequence: CDR1 LGHDT, CDR2 YNNKEL (reference sequence). Losses at the gene ends were 1 base for V and 13 bases for J; bases not matched to a gene: 7. The CDR3 loop reads CASSQGTSGDLQFF. The CDR3 DNA sequence: TGTGCCAGCAGCCAAGGAACTAGCGGGGACCTTCAGTTCTTC.

The sample holds a few counts of this clone. This rearrangement joins TRBV19 to TRBJ1-6; 8 nucleotides line up with TRBD1. V lost 4 bases to trimming and J lost 9 bases; unmatched junction nucleotides: 14. This CDR3 is 17 amino acids long. CDR1 and CDR2 from the germline V gene are LNHDA and SQIVND (reference sequence). The CDR3 region is CASSRTQGTGHTSPLHF. The CDR3 DNA reads TGTGCCAGTAGTAGGACCCAAGGGACAGGCCATACTTCACCCCTCCACTTT.

The chain recombines TRBV7-8 with TRBJ2-5, with D possibly matching TRBD1 (6 bases). V lost 1 base and J lost 1, with 10 bases in between. Looked up from germline, CDR1 is SGHVS and CDR2 is FQNEAQ. The CDR3 is 15 residues long. CDR3 sequence (DNA): TGTGCCAGCAGCTTAGGTCACAGGGCCCAAGAGACCCAGTACTTC. Encoded protein: CASSLGHRAQETQYF.

The rearrangement joins TRBV24-1 to TRBJ2-4; possible D gene TRBD2, 6 bases. Trimming pared 9 bases from V and 1 base from J, leaving 15 bases between. The CDR3 extends over 15 amino acids. The germline V gene encodes CDR1 KGHDR and CDR2 SFDVKD. The CDR3 sequence: CATPWSGVAKNIQYF. For the CDR3, the DNA is TGTGCCACCCCATGGTCGGGGGTGGCCAAAAACATTCAGTACTTC.